Each of the 4 T cell receptor beta chains below was sequenced from the same sample in a study of STAT3 mutations in large granular lymphocyte leukemia. Study-wide findings and caveats: In T-cell large granular lymphocyte leukemia, about half of patients showed multiple immunodominant subclonotypes.

Their antigens remain unidentified. The method was immunoSEQ multiplex PCR; TCRdb's version includes in-frame clones alone and lacks a portion of them. This table has more than 1,500 clones, around 29% appearing once. What was sequenced was peripheral blood mononuclear cells. These receptors all come from a male patient in his forties or fifties with T-cell large granular lymphocyte leukemia. Some clones in this sample may be carry-over from other donors' samples.

In this sample, this clone turned up a few times. This chain links TRBV5-1 with TRBJ2-7, with D possibly being TRBD1 (6 bases). V gave up 4 bases and J gave up 5 bases, with 16 bases separating them. This CDR3 comprises 14 residues. The germline V gene has CDR1 SGHRS and CDR2 YFSETQ. The CDR3 nucleotides are TGCGCCAGCAGCCCGGGGCAGGGGACGAACGAGCAGTACTTC. It translates to CASSPGQGTNEQYF.

The sample holds a few counts of this clone. V is TRBV18 and J is TRBJ2-7; D is unclear. CDR1 and CDR2 (germline): KGHSH, LQKENI. V was trimmed by 4 bases and J by 4 bases, leaving 11 bases between them. CDR3 length equals 13 residues. The DNA for the CDR3 is TGTGCCAGCTCACAACCGGCAGGTTACGAGCAGTACTTC. Translation: CASSQPAGYEQYF.

CDR3 DNA: TGTGCCAGCAGCCGACTAGCGGGAGGGGGATACGAGCAGTACTTC. Protein: CASSRLAGGGYEQYF. This chain joins TRBV6-6 and TRBJ2-7, with 14 nucleotides matching TRBD2. The CDR3 contains 15 residues. Germline CDR1 and CDR2: MNHNY and SVGAGI (reference sequence). V lost 6 bases and J lost 4; bases outside the gene matches: 5.

This chain links TRBV30 with TRBJ1-5; D is possibly TRBD1 (5 bases). V lost 7 bases, J lost 0 bases, and 10 bases lay in between. CDR1 and CDR2 (germline): GTSNPN, SVGIG (reference sequence). The CDR3 length is 13 residues. Written as DNA, the CDR3 is TGTGCCTTCAGGGAGTATAGCAATCAGCCCCAGCATTTT. As protein: CAFREYSNQPQHF. The full variable domain, in which reference TRBV30 and TRBJ1-5 provide the parts outside the CDR3, is SQTIHQWPATLVQPVGSPLSLECTVEGTSNPNLYWYRQAAGRGLQLLFYSVGIGQISSEVPQNLSASRPQDRQFILSSKKLLLSDSGFYLCAFREYSNQPQHFGDGTRLSIL.